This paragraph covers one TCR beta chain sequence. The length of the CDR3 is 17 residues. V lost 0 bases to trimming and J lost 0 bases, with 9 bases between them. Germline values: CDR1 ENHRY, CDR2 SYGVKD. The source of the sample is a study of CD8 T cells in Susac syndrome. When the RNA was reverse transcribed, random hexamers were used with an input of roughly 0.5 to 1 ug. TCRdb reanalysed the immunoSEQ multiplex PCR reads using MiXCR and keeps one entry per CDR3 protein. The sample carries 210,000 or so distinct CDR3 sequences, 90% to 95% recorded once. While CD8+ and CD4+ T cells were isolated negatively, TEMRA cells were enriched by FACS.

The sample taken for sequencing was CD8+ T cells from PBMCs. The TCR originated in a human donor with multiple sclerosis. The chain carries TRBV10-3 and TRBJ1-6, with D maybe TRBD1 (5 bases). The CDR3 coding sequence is TGTGCCATCAGTGAGTCTGGGGCCAGCTCCTATAATTCACCCCTCCACTTT. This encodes CAISESGASSYNSPLHF.